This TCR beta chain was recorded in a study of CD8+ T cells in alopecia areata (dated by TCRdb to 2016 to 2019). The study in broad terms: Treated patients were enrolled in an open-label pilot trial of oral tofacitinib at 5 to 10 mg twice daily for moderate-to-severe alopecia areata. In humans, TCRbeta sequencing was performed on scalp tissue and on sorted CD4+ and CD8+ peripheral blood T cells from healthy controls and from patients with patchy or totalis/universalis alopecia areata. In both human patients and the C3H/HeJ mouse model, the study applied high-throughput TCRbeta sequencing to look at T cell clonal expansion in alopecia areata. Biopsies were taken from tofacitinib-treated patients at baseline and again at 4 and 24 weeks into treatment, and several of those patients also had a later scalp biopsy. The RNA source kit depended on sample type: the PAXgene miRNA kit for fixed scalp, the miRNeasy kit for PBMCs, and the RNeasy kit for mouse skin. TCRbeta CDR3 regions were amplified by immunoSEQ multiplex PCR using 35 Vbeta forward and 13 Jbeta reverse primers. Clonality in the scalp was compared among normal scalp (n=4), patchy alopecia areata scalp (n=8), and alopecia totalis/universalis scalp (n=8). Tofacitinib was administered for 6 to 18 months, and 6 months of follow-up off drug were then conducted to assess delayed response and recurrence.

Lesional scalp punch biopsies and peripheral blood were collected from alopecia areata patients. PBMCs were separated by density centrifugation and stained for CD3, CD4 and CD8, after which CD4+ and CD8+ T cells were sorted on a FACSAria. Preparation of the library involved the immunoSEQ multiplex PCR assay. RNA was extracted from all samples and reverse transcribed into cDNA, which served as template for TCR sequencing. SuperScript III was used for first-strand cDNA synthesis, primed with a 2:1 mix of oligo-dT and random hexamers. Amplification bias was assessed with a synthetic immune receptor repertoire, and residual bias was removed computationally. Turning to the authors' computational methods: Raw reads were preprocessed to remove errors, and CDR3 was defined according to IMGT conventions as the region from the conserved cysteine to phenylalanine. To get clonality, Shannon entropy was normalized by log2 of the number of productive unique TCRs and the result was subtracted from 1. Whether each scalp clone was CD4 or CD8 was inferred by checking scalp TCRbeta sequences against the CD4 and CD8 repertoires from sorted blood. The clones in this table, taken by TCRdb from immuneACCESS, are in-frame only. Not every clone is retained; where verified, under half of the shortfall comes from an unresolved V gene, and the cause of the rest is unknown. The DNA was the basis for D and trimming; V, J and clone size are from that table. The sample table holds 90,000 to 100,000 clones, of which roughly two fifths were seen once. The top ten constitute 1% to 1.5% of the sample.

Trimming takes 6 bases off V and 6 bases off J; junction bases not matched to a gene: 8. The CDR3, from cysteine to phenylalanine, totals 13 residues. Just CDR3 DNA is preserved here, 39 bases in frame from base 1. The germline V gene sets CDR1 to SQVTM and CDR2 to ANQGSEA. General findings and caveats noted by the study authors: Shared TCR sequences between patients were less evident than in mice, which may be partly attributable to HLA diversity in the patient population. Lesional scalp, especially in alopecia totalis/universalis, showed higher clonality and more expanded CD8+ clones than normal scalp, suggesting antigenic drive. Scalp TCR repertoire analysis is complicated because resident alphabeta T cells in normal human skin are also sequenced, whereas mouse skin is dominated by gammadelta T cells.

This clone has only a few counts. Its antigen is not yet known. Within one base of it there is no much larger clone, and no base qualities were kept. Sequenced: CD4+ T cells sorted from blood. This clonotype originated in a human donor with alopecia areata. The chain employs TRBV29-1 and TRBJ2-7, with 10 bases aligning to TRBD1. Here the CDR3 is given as CSVGRQGAIEQYF. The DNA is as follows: TGCAGCGTAGGTAGACAGGGGGCTATCGAGCAGTACTTC.